These T cell receptor beta chains were read from a single sample in a study of T cells after yellow fever vaccination. TCRdb used MiXCR to reprocess the 5' RACE reads, holding one entry per CDR3 protein. Of tens of thousands of distinct CDR3 sequences listed, around 7% are singletons. Here the sequenced sample was CD8+ T cells sorted from PBMCs, taken around 45 days after the first yellow fever vaccination. These receptors originate from a man aged 18 to 29 who received the YFV17D yellow fever vaccine. Each CDR3 is given with its conserved first and last residue. D genes are given only for firm matches. Size is omitted from some rows. Given values are once, few, many or a class for expanded clones.

V gene	D gene	clone size	J gene	CDR3 DNA	CDR3 protein
TRBV5-6	.	.	TRBJ2-5	TGTGCCAGCGGCTTGGGGCTTTGGAGGGGAGAGACCCAGTACTTC	CASGLGLWRGETQYF
TRBV4-1	.	many	TRBJ1-4	TGCGCCAGCAGCCAAGGGGTCGGGTCCACTAATGAAAAACTGTTTTTT	CASSQGVGSTNEKLFF
TRBV7-9	.	few	TRBJ1-2	TGTGCCAGCAGCTTAGAACCTTATGGCTACACCTTC	CASSLEPYGYTF
TRBV5-1	TRBD1	many	TRBJ2-1	TGCGCCAGCAGCCCTCGGACAGGGGCCTACAATGAGCAGTTCTTC	CASSPRTGAYNEQFF
TRBV5-1	TRBD1	few	TRBJ2-6	TGCGCCAGCAGCTTGACCTGGGACAGGGGACTCTCTGGGGCCAACGTCCTGACTTTC	CASSLTWDRGLSGANVLTF
TRBV7-9	TRBD2	many	TRBJ2-3	TGTGCCATCCGTCACAGCGGGGGCTGGCATACGCAGTATTTT	CAIRHSGGWHTQYF
TRBV7-9	TRBD1	many	TRBJ1-5	TGTGCCAGCAGCACGGACAGGGGAGCAAATCAGCCCCAGCATTTT	CASSTDRGANQPQHF
TRBV29-1	.	many	TRBJ2-7	TGCAGCGTTGAAGATCAGAGGGGGTACGAGCAGTACTTC	CSVEDQRGYEQYF
TRBV5-1	.	many	TRBJ2-2	TGCGCCAGCAGCTTCGACTCTACCGGGGAGCTGTTTTTT	CASSFDSTGELFF
TRBV12-3/TRBV12-4	.	many	TRBJ2-7	TGTGCCAGCAGCCCAAGTCCCATCGCCTACGAGCAGTACTTC	CASSPSPIAYEQYF
TRBV20-1	.	many	TRBJ1-1	TGCAGTGCTAGTCTGCGAGACACTGAAGCTTTCTTT	CSASLRDTEAFF
TRBV28	TRBD2	many	TRBJ2-3	TGTGCCAGCAGTTTATCTTCGGGACTACACACAGATACGCAGTATTTT	CASSLSSGLHTDTQYF
TRBV4-3	TRBD1	many	TRBJ2-3	TGCGCCAGCAGCCGCGACAGGGGGCAAGATACGCAGTATTTT	CASSRDRGQDTQYF
TRBV4-1	.	many	TRBJ2-1	TGCGCCAGCAGCTTTGGGGGAGTTGAGCAGTTCTTC	CASSFGGVEQFF
TRBV7-3	.	.	TRBJ1-1	TGTGCCAGCAGCCCTCAGCTTGGCACTGAAGCTTTCTTT	CASSPQLGTEAFF
TRBV20-1	TRBD1	.	TRBJ2-7	TGCAGTGCGAGGGGGACAGAGAGAGCGGCGAGGGAGCAGTACTTC	CSARGTERAAREQYF
TRBV4-1	.	.	TRBJ1-5	TGCGCCAGCAGCCAAGGGGCTCAGGGACGGCCCCAGCATTTT	CASSQGAQGRPQHF
TRBV19	.	many	TRBJ2-1	TGTGCCAGTAGTATTTTCCAGGTCGGCTCCTACAATGAGCAGTTCTTC	CASSIFQVGSYNEQFF
TRBV7-8	.	many	TRBJ1-1	TGTGCCAGCAGCTTAGATGCAGGGTCCACTGAAGCTTTCTTT	CASSLDAGSTEAFF
TRBV19	.	few	TRBJ2-3	TGTGCCAGTAGTATAGCCGGGGAAAGCACAGATACGCAGTATTTT	CASSIAGESTDTQYF
TRBV5-6	TRBD1	many	TRBJ2-5	TGTGCCAGCAGCACCCCGGGACAGGGGGTCTCTCTGTGGCAAGAGACCCAGTACTTC	CASSTPGQGVSLWQETQYF
TRBV7-9	.	.	TRBJ1-5	TGTGCCAGCAGCTTAGCGGTTTCGGGGATCGGACAGCCCCAGCATTTT	CASSLAVSGIGQPQHF
TRBV6-5	.	many	TRBJ2-4	TGTGCCAGCAGTTACCAGGCGGGGCTAGCCAAAAACATTCAGTACTTC	CASSYQAGLAKNIQYF
TRBV7-9	.	many	TRBJ2-5	TGTGCCAGCGAAGGGGGGGGTCAAGAGACCCAGTACTTC	CASEGGGQETQYF
TRBV12-3/TRBV12-4	TRBD1	.	TRBJ1-5	TGTGCCAGCACGAAACAGGGGGCCATTCAGCCCCAGCATTTT	CASTKQGAIQPQHF
TRBV29-1	.	many	TRBJ2-2	TGCAGCGTGACCGGACCGATCCTCCCAGGGGAGCTGTTTTTT	CSVTGPILPGELFF
TRBV4-1	TRBD2	many	TRBJ2-5	TGCGCCAGCAGCCAAAGGGCGGGGGGGGAAGAGACCCAGTACTTC	CASSQRAGGEETQYF
TRBV18	.	many	TRBJ2-3	TGTGCCAGCTCCTGGGCGGGACAGCCAGATACGCAGTATTTT	CASSWAGQPDTQYF
TRBV6-1	TRBD1	.	TRBJ2-1	TGTGCCAGCGCCCAGGGACAGGTAATCAACAATGAGCAGTTCTTC	CASAQGQVINNEQFF
TRBV9	TRBD1	few	TRBJ1-2	TGTGCCAGCAGCTCCTACTCGGGACAGGGTCTCGATGGCTACACCTTC	CASSSYSGQGLDGYTF
TRBV6-2/TRBV6-3	TRBD1	few	TRBJ1-5	TGTGCCAGCAACCGTGAACAGGGGGCACAGCCCCAGCATTTT	CASNREQGAQPQHF
TRBV20-1	.	many	TRBJ2-7	TGCAGTGCTAGTGAGGGAACTTCCTACGAGCAGTACTTC	CSASEGTSYEQYF
TRBV20-1	TRBD1	.	TRBJ2-3	TGCAGTGCTAGAGAGGAAGGACAGGCCTTCCTATACACAGATACGCAGTATTTT	CSAREEGQAFLYTDTQYF
TRBV5-1	.	few	TRBJ2-7	TGCGCCAGCAGCTCGGTGGGGGACTCAAGCTCCTACGAGCAGTACTTC	CASSSVGDSSSYEQYF
TRBV7-9	.	few	TRBJ1-1	TGTGCCAGCAGCGCGGGGTGGGGCGACAACACTGAAGCTTTCTTT	CASSAGWGDNTEAFF
TRBV12-3/TRBV12-4	TRBD2	many	TRBJ2-3	TGTGCCAGCAGTTCGTGGGGGGGGGATACGCAGTATTTT	CASSSWGGDTQYF
TRBV6-5	.	many	TRBJ2-3	TGTGCCAGCAGTTATGTAAGGGCCCCGGGAGATACGCAGTATTTT	CASSYVRAPGDTQYF
TRBV12-3/TRBV12-4	.	few	TRBJ2-5	TGTGCCAGCAGCTCCCCCCAAGAGACCCAGTACTTC	CASSSPQETQYF
TRBV20-1	TRBD1	many	TRBJ2-1	TGCAGTGCGACCGGGACAGGGGCCACGAGCTCCTACAATGAGCAGTTCTTC	CSATGTGATSSYNEQFF
TRBV4-1	.	many	TRBJ1-1	TGCGCCAGCAGCCATTATAGAGGGCAGAACACTGAAGCTTTCTTT	CASSHYRGQNTEAFF
TRBV20-1	TRBD1	.	TRBJ2-7	TGCAGTGCTAGGGACAGGACAACCTACGAGCAGTACTTC	CSARDRTTYEQYF
TRBV5-1	.	many	TRBJ2-3	TGCGCCAGCAGCTCGGGGCTCGGGCTTCGCGCAGATACGCAGTATTTT	CASSSGLGLRADTQYF
TRBV7-2	TRBD1	few	TRBJ2-5	TGTGCCAGCAGTCATACCCGGGACAGGGAAGAGACCCAGTACTTC	CASSHTRDREETQYF
TRBV12-3/TRBV12-4	.	.	TRBJ1-5	TGTGCCAGCAGTTTGGGGTTTGGAGGTCAGCCCCAGCATTTT	CASSLGFGGQPQHF
TRBV6-2/TRBV6-3	TRBD2	many	TRBJ2-1	TGTGCCAGCAGTTACACCGGTAGCGGGGGTAATGAGCAGTTCTTC	CASSYTGSGGNEQFF
TRBV4-1	TRBD2	many	TRBJ2-1	TGCGCCAGCAGCCATTCGCTAGCGGCTGCAGGGTTTTCGCAGTTCTTC	CASSHSLAAAGFSQFF
TRBV7-7	TRBD1	many	TRBJ2-1	TGTGCTAGCAGCCCCAGAGGGGGCCTCTACAATGAGCAGTTCTTC	CASSPRGGLYNEQFF
TRBV6-2/TRBV6-3	TRBD2	many	TRBJ2-1	TGTGCCAGCAGTTATTCCGCTAGCGGGGGCCCCAGCTCCTACAATGAGCAGTTCTTC	CASSYSASGGPSSYNEQFF
TRBV12-3/TRBV12-4	.	many	TRBJ2-2	TGTGCCAGCAGTCCCTCAGCGGTGTGGACCGGGGAGCTGTTTTTT	CASSPSAVWTGELFF
TRBV7-9	TRBD2	.	TRBJ2-1	TGTGCCAGCAGCTTTAGCGGGGGGGCGGATGAGCAGTTCTTC	CASSFSGGADEQFF
TRBV13	TRBD1	few	TRBJ2-3	TGTGCCAGCAGTTCGGTGTCAGGGGGATACACAGATACGCAGTATTTT	CASSSVSGGYTDTQYF
TRBV12-3/TRBV12-4	.	many	TRBJ2-6	TGTGCCAGCAGCCCCCCGCGTTCAGGGGCCAACGTCCTGACTTTC	CASSPPRSGANVLTF
TRBV9	TRBD2	many	TRBJ2-7	TGTGCCAGCAGCGGAATAGCGGGGGGCTACGAGCAGTACTTC	CASSGIAGGYEQYF
TRBV7-9	TRBD2	.	TRBJ2-1	TGTGCCAGCTTGCTAGCGGGGGGACGCGAGCAGTTCTTC	CASLLAGGREQFF